One and the same sample provided the 6 T cell receptor beta chains below, sequenced in a study of blood T cell repertoires in COVID-19. This table comes from immunoSEQ multiplex PCR, and its TCRdb copy is limited to in-frame clones, with some not included. The sample includes around 150,000 clones, 65% to 85% of them seen just once. Material for sequencing was peripheral blood. The receptors were gathered from a woman in her fifties or sixties with acute or convalescent COVID-19.

This chain links TRBV2 with TRBJ1-2, with D maybe TRBD1 (5 bases). Deletions cut 6 bases from V and 8 bases from J, with 25 bases between. CDR1 and CDR2 from the germline V gene are SNHLY and FYNNEI. CDR3 length: 16 residues. The CDR3 loop is CASSSGTQVSTGGYTF. The CDR3 DNA reads TGTGCCAGCAGCTCCGGGACTCAGGTCTCAACGGGGGGCTACACCTTC.

This clone occurred a few times. The chain has TRBV6-5 and TRBJ1-2, with no clear D. Deletions cut 4 bases from V and 7 bases from J, with 13 bases between. The CDR3 runs to 13 residues. The V gene's germline CDR1 is MNHEY and CDR2 SVGAGI. DNA for the CDR3: TGTGCCAGCAGTTGGCAGGCGGGGAGTGGCTACACCTTC. Protein product: CASSWQAGSGYTF.

As for this clone: A much larger clone lies one base from this, so it may be a read error. The chain joins TRBV28 to TRBJ2-7, with TRBD1 matching 10 bases. J was trimmed by 5 bases and V by 6 bases; bases with no gene match: 7. This CDR3 is built from 14 residues. Germline loops: CDR1 MDHEN, CDR2 SYDVKM. DNA for the CDR3: TGTGCCAGCAGCTCCGGGACAGGGGCCAACGAGCAGTACTTC. This codes for CASSSGTGANEQYF.

The chain combines TRBV7-9 with TRBJ1-1; D call uncertain. The germline gives CDR1 SEHNR, CDR2 FQNEAQ (reference sequence). This CDR3 comprises 15 residues. V was cut by 5 bases and J by 5 bases, with 18 bases left in between. For the CDR3, the DNA is TGTGCCAGCAGCCCCGAGCGCGGACGGGGAACTGAAGCTTTCTTT. Its protein product is CASSPERGRGTEAFF.

The chain uses TRBV25-1 and TRBJ2-1, with TRBD1 as a possible D gene (7 bases). Germline assignment: CDR1 MGHDK and CDR2 SYGVNS. V dropped 3 bases and J dropped 5 bases, with 20 bases sitting between them. The CDR3 spans 17 residues. The DNA for the CDR3 is TGTGCCAGCAGTGACCCGCCGGGAGAGGGGGCAAACAATGAGCAGTTCTTC. The encoded protein is CASSDPPGEGANNEQFF.

This clone occurred a few times. Other nucleotide sequences in the sample specify the same CDR3. The chain carries TRBV3-1 (or the pseudogene TRBV3-2) and TRBJ1-1, with D hard to call. Trimming removed 8 bases from V and 4 bases from J, with 8 bases in between. The CDR3 totals 11 residues. CDR1 and CDR2 from the germline V gene are LGHDT and YNNKEL (reference sequence). CDR3 nucleotides: TGTGCCAGCCGGGGTGGCACTGAAGCTTTCTTT. It is translated as CASRGGTEAFF.